These 27 T cell receptor beta chains originate from one sample sequenced in a study of naive and memory T cell subsets. Two oligonucleotides, mixed equimolar, formed the beta constant-region primer covering TRBC1 and TRBC2. TCRdb re-analysed the UMI-ligation and nested PCR reads in MiXCR, keeping a single row per CDR3 protein. In the table there are 130,000 to 150,000 distinct CDR3 sequences, about a sixth of which are singletons. The specimen was naive CD4+ T cells from blood. All receptors come from a human donor in good health.

This clonotype was detected once. V is TRBV29-1 and J is TRBJ1-1; D is undetermined. Per germline, CDR1 SQVTM and CDR2 ANQGSEA. Trimming cost V 7 bases and J 1 base, with 7 bases left between them. This CDR3 region has 11 residues. CDR3 protein: CSATENTEAFF. The CDR3 DNA follows: TGCAGCGCTACAGAGAACACTGAAGCTTTCTTT.

This clonotype was seen a few times. The chain links TRBV9 to TRBJ1-1; D is unclear. V dropped 4 bases and J dropped 0 bases, with 7 bases sitting between them. Germline CDR1 is SGDLS and CDR2 is YYNGEE. The CDR3 has 13 residues. CDR3 protein: CASSSSMNTEAFF. The CDR3 nucleotides read TGTGCCAGCAGCTCCAGCATGAACACTGAAGCTTTCTTT.

The J gene is TRBJ2-7, the V gene TRBV27; 14 bases are shared with TRBD2. The V segment lost 5 bases and the J segment 6 bases; nucleotides outside the gene matches: 6. Germline CDR1 reads MNHEY; CDR2 reads SMNVEV (reference sequence). The CDR3 contains 15 residues. The CDR3 loop reads CASSPRLAGGSEQYF. The CDR3 DNA reads as TGTGCCAGCAGTCCACGACTAGCGGGAGGGAGCGAGCAGTACTTC.

This clonotype was seen a few times. The V and J genes are TRBV11-2 and TRBJ2-1; D is unresolved. There are 14 residues in the CDR3. V was shortened by 4 bases and J by 2 bases, with 9 bases between the two germline ends. Germline CDR1 SGHAT, CDR2 FQNNGV. CDR3 protein: CASSSLVTYNEQFF. The CDR3 DNA follows: TGTGCCAGCAGCTCGTTAGTTACCTACAATGAGCAGTTCTTC. Looking up the rest from reference TRBV11-2 and TRBJ2-1 gives the full variable domain: EAGVAQSPRYKIIEKRQSVAFWCNPISGHATLYWYQQILGQGPKLLIQFQNNGVVDDSQLPKDRFSAERLKGVDSTLKIQPAKLEDSAVYLCASSSLVTYNEQFFGPGTRLTVL.

This clonotype showed up just a few times. The V gene is TRBV3-1, the J gene TRBJ2-6; D might be TRBD1 (6 bases). CDR3 length equals 17 residues. The germline V gene has CDR1 LGHDT and CDR2 YNNKEL (reference sequence). Trimming took off 0 bases at V and 2 bases at J, with 11 bases between the two ends. Here the CDR3 reads CASSQEPGAPGANVLTF. The CDR3 DNA is TGTGCCAGCAGCCAAGAGCCAGGGGCACCTGGGGCCAACGTCCTGACTTTC.

This clonotype was seen only a few times. The V and J genes are TRBV18 and TRBJ2-7; 9 nucleotides align to TRBD2. Germline CDR1 and CDR2: KGHSH and LQKENI. This CDR3 has 18 residues. V trimming: 4 bases; J trimming: 2 bases; junction bases outside the gene matches: 15. The CDR3 nucleotides read TGTGCCAGCTCACGTCGAGGTCTAGCGGGATCCCTTACCTACGAGCAGTACTTC. Translated: CASSRRGLAGSLTYEQYF.

The V call is TRBV20-1, the J call TRBJ2-3; D gene uncertain. Germline CDR1 DFQATT, CDR2 SNEGSKA (reference sequence). Trimming took off 5 bases at V and 5 bases at J, with 11 bases between the two ends. The CDR3 has 12 amino acids. CDR3 region: CSARRWGDTQYF. The CDR3 nucleotides are TGCAGTGCTCGAAGATGGGGAGATACGCAGTATTTT.

This clonotype was detected a few times. J is TRBJ2-3 and V is TRBV20-1, with 7 bases that match TRBD2. CDR1 and CDR2 (germline): DFQATT, SNEGSKA (reference sequence). The V gene end was trimmed by 3 bases and the J gene end by 0 bases; junction bases not matched to a gene: 3. This CDR3 spans 14 amino acids. Written as DNA, the CDR3 is TGCAGTGCTAGTCGTAGCGGGAGCACAGATACGCAGTATTTT. This translates into CSASRSGSTDTQYF.

This clonotype was seen at least ten times. The V gene is TRBV20-1, the J gene TRBJ2-7; 11 bases line up with TRBD2. This CDR3 is 14 amino acids long. Germline V gives CDR1 DFQATT, CDR2 SNEGSKA (reference sequence). With 2 bases clipped from V and 3 bases from J, the junction kept 3 bases outside the gene matches. The CDR3 DNA reads as TGCAGTGCTAGACTCACTAGCGGGAGCTACGAGCAGTACTTC. It codes for CSARLTSGSYEQYF.

This clonotype was detected only a few times. The rearrangement links TRBV5-4 to TRBJ2-3; D is unresolved. Germline V gives CDR1 SGHNT, CDR2 YYREEE (reference sequence). This CDR3 contains 15 residues. V dropped 5 bases and J dropped 0 bases, with 13 bases sitting between them. This chain's CDR3 is CASRSGVPSTDTQYF. CDR3 nucleotide sequence: TGTGCCAGCAGGTCCGGAGTCCCTAGCACAGATACGCAGTATTTT.

This sequence joins TRBV2 and TRBJ2-1; D not resolved. The CDR3 sequence is 12 residues long. The germline CDR1 and CDR2 sequences are SNHLY and FYNNEI. Trimming stripped 3 bases from V and 4 bases from J, with 4 bases between. This chain's CDR3 is CASSDWYNEQFF. CDR3 sequence (DNA): TGTGCCAGCAGTGACTGGTACAATGAGCAGTTCTTC.

This clonotype was counted only a few times. The J gene is TRBJ1-1, the V gene TRBV18; 7 nucleotides agree with TRBD1. After removal of 0 bases from V and 3 bases from J, the junction contained 13 bases not matched to a gene. CDR1 and CDR2 from the germline V gene are KGHSH and LQKENI. The CDR3 sequence is 18 residues long. The CDR3 DNA follows: TGTGCCAGCTCACCACCATGGACAGGCCCCGGGGGCTACACTGAAGCTTTCTTT. This gives the protein CASSPPWTGPGGYTEAFF.

The V and J genes are TRBV7-2 and TRBJ2-3, with 11 bases that match TRBD2. The CDR3 is 17 residues long. Germline CDR1 and CDR2: SGHTA and FQGNSA. The ends lost 3 bases at V and 0 bases at J; junction bases unmatched: 5. The DNA of the CDR3 is TGTGCCAGCAGCTTGGCTAGACTAGCGGGAAGCACAGATACGCAGTATTTT. Protein product: CASSLARLAGSTDTQYF.

This clonotype was seen only a few times. The chain combines TRBV12-3 or TRBV12-4 with TRBJ1-5; no clear D. The ends were cut back, 1 base at V and 2 bases at J, with 12 bases in the middle. The CDR3 is 16 residues long. The CDR3 reads CASSLGSRVGNQPQHF. CDR3 in DNA: TGTGCCAGCAGTTTAGGGTCCCGGGTCGGCAATCAGCCCCAGCATTTT.

The chain joins TRBV15 to TRBJ2-1; 11 nucleotides line up with TRBD2. With V trimmed by 0 bases and J by 7 bases, 5 bases remained unmatched. Germline CDR1 and CDR2: LNHNV and YYDKDF (reference sequence). This CDR3 comprises 16 residues. In nucleotides, the CDR3 is TGTGCCACCAGCAGAGAACGACTAGCGGGAACGAATGAGCAGTTCTTC. Translation: CATSRERLAGTNEQFF.

The table lists this clonotype with a few counts. CDR3 sequence: CASSQATGPSTDTQYF. In DNA form, the CDR3 reads TGCGCCAGCAGCCAAGCGACGGGACCGAGCACAGATACGCAGTATTTT. The chain carries TRBV4-3 and TRBJ2-3; D may match TRBD1 or TRBD2 (5 bases each). Germline V gives CDR1 LGHNA, CDR2 YSLEER. This CDR3 has 16 amino acids. V shed 1 base and J shed 0 bases, with 11 bases lying between them.

The chain joins TRBV11-2 to TRBJ2-7, with 8 bases fitting TRBD2. Trimming removed 2 bases from V and 3 bases from J; junction bases left unmatched: 3. This CDR3 region has 14 residues. Germline CDR1 reads SGHAT; CDR2 reads FQNNGV. The CDR3 loop is CASSLREGRYEQYF. CDR3 nucleotide sequence: TGTGCCAGCAGCTTACGGGAGGGCCGCTACGAGCAGTACTTC.

This clonotype was counted many times. The J gene is TRBJ2-7, the V gene TRBV18; TRBD1 matches at 8 bases. The CDR3 runs 15 residues. Germline loops: CDR1 KGHSH, CDR2 LQKENI. The V gene end was trimmed by 3 bases and the J gene end by 2 bases; junction bases not matched to a gene: 6. CDR3 coding DNA: TGTGCCAGCTCACCCGGACAGGGCCCTCCCTACGAGCAGTACTTC. It translates to CASSPGQGPPYEQYF.

The rearrangement uses TRBV28 and TRBJ2-1; D could derive from TRBD1 or TRBD2 (5 bases each). This CDR3 region has 14 residues. From germline, CDR1 is MDHEN and CDR2 SYDVKM. V lost 4 bases to trimming and J lost 6 bases, with 13 bases between them. The CDR3 DNA is TGTGCCAGCAGTTCAGGGACCCCCCTCAATGAGCAGTTCTTC. It encodes CASSSGTPLNEQFF.

This chain uses TRBV13 with TRBJ2-1; 7 bases are shared with TRBD2. CDR3 size: 17 residues. V was clipped by 8 bases and J by 0 bases; unmatched bases: 13. Germline V gene data show CDR1 as PRHDT and CDR2 as FYEKMQ (reference sequence). As DNA, the CDR3 is TGTGCCAGCCCCCCCGGGCTAGCGGAAAGCTCCTACAATGAGCAGTTCTTC. This gives the protein CASPPGLAESSYNEQFF.

The sample holds a few counts of this clonotype. The rearrangement links TRBV6-2 or TRBV6-3 to TRBJ2-3; D tentatively reads TRBD1 or TRBD2 (5 bases each). This CDR3 spans 15 amino acids. Trimming took 2 bases from V and 2 from J, leaving 11 bases between them. Germline-derived CDR1 and CDR2 are MNHEY and SVGEGT. CDR3 sequence: CASSYGDGVTDTQYF. CDR3 DNA: TGTGCCAGCAGTTACGGGGACGGAGTCACAGATACGCAGTATTTT.

This chain uses TRBV20-1 with TRBJ1-6; possible D gene TRBD1, 6 bases. Trimming took 0 bases from V and 7 from J, leaving 25 bases between them. Germline V gene sequence: CDR1 DFQATT, CDR2 SNEGSKA (reference sequence). This CDR3 spans 19 amino acids. CDR3 loop: CSARDLRQGSGVNNSPLHF. The CDR3 coding sequence is TGCAGTGCTAGAGATCTAAGGCAAGGGTCAGGGGTAAACAATTCACCCCTCCACTTT.

The rearrangement links TRBV29-1 to TRBJ2-5; 14 bases fit TRBD2. CDR3 length: 13 residues. Germline V lookup: CDR1 SQVTM, CDR2 ANQGSEA. V dropped 5 bases and J dropped 11; count of bases not matched to a gene: 7. Here the CDR3 DNA reads TGCAGCGTTTCCACGGGACTAGCGGGAGTTCAGTACTTC. Protein sequence: CSVSTGLAGVQYF.

This clonotype has more than one count but fewer than ten. The chain employs TRBV19 and TRBJ1-5; D is undetermined. This CDR3 is built from 13 residues. The V gene lost 3 bases and the J gene lost 4 bases, with 7 bases spanning the gap. Germline CDR1 reads LNHDA; CDR2 reads SQIVND (reference sequence). Here the CDR3 reads CASSIPGNQPQHF. CDR3 coding DNA: TGTGCCAGTAGTATCCCTGGAAATCAGCCCCAGCATTTT.

V and J are TRBV29-1 and TRBJ1-2; tentative D call: TRBD1 (6 bases). Trimming stripped 1 base from V and 0 bases from J, with 15 bases between. Looked up from germline, CDR1 is SQVTM and CDR2 is ANQGSEA. The CDR3 loop spans 16 amino acids. CDR3 loop: CSVEGFTGTTNYGYTF. CDR3 nucleotide sequence: TGCAGCGTTGAAGGGTTTACAGGGACTACTAACTATGGCTACACCTTC.

A few counts support this clonotype. The chain links TRBV12-3 or TRBV12-4 to TRBJ2-7, with a weak D call TRBD1 (5 bases). This CDR3 contains 13 residues. The V and J ends lost 8 bases and 0 bases respectively, with 11 bases between them. CDR3 loop: CASAVDISYEQYF. DNA for the CDR3: TGTGCCAGCGCTGTGGACATCTCCTACGAGCAGTACTTC.

There are many counts of this clonotype. The chain is built from TRBV16 and TRBJ2-1; tentative D call: TRBD2 (5 bases). The length of the CDR3 is 15 residues. Trimming removed 0 bases from V and 4 bases from J, with 10 bases in between. Germline CDR1 is KGHSY and CDR2 is FQNENV. This CDR3 reads CASSQSSSLYNEQFF. The CDR3 region has the DNA TGTGCCAGCAGCCAATCGTCTAGCTTATACAATGAGCAGTTCTTC.